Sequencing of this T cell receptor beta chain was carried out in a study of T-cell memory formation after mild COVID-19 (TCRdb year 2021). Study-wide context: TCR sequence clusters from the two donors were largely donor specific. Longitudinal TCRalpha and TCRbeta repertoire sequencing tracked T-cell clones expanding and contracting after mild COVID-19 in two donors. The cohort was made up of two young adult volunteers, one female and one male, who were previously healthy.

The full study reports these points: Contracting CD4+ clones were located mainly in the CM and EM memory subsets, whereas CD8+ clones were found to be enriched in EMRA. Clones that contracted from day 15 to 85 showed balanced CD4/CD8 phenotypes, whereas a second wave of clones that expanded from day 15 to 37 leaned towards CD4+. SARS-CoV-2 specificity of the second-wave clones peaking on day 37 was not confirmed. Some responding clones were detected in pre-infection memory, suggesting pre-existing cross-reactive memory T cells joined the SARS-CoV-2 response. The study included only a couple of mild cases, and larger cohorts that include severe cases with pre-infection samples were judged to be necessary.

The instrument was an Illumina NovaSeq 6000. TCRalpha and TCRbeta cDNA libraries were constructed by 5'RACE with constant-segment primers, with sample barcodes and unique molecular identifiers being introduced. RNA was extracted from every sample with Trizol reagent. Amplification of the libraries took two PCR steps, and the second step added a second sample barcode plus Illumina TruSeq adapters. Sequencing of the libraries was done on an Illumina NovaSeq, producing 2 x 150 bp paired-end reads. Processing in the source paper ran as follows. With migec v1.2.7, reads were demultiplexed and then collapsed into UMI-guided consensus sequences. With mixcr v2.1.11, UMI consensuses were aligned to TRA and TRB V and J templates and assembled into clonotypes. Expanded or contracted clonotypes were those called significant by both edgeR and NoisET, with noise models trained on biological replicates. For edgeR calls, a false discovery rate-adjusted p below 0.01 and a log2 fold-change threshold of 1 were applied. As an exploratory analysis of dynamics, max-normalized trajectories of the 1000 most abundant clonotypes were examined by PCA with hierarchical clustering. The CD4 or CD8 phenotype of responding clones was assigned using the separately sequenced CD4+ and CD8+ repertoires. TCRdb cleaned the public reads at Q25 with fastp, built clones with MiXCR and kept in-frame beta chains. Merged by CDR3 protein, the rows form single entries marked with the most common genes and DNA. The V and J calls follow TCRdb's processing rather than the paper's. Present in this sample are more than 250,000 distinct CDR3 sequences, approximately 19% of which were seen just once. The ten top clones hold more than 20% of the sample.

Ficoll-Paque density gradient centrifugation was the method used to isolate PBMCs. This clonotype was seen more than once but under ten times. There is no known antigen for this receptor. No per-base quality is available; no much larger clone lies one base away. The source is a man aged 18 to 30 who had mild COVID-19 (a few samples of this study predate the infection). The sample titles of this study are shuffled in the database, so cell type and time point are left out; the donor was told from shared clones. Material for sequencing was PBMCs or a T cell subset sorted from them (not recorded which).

The nucleotides are TGTGCCAGCAGCCAATTGGACAGGGAGGACTATGGCTACACCTTC. This codes for CASSQLDREDYGYTF. The V and J genes are TRBV16 and TRBJ1-2; the central 8 bases match TRBD1. CDR1 KGHSY and CDR2 FQNENV were looked up in the germline V gene. The CDR3 spans 15 residues, from the cysteine through the phenylalanine. This entry keeps only the CDR3 DNA: 45 bases, framed from base 1. The V end gives up 1 base and the J end 3 bases, leaving 4 bases in the junction not matched to a gene.